This T cell receptor (beta chain) was sequenced in a study of cytomegalovirus exposure and HLA in healthy donors. About the research overall: In terms of ancestry, the Caucasian-associated cluster contained roughly 80% of the approximately 400 genotyped donors.

Researchers ran the PCR with 60 Vbeta and 13 Jbeta primers. Using immunoSEQ multiplex PCR, the repertoire was profiled, and TCRdb retains in-frame clones only, with some absent. This table lists 150,000 or so clones. Study-wide results and limits: Presence/absence analyses supposed approximately even sequencing depth among donors.

This CDR3 has 18 amino acids. The V gene end was trimmed by 5 bases and the J gene end by 5 bases; junction bases not matched to a gene: 17. The germline V gene encodes CDR1 MDHEN and CDR2 SYDVKM. Though nominally healthy at sampling, donors likely had unrecorded immune exposures. In regard to this clone: Its matching antigen is unknown.

The genes are TRBV28 and TRBJ2-1; TRBD2 aligns across 8 bases. The receptor was derived from a woman in her forties or fifties in good health and CMV-seronegative. Source material: PBMCs. CDR3 bases: TGTGCCAGCAGTCCCGGGGGGAGCGGGAGAGGGTTCAACAATGAGCAGTTCTTC. Encoded protein: CASSPGGSGRGFNNEQFF.